The rows below give T cell receptor beta chains drawn from one sample of a study of blood T cell repertoires in COVID-19. Assay: immunoSEQ multiplex PCR; the TCRdb copy retains only in-frame clones and omits some. Of fewer than 250,000 clones in the sample, about 90% are singletons; the top ten hold approximately 0.8%. The material sequenced was peripheral blood. Every receptor here comes from a man aged 25 to 45 with COVID-19, enrolled during active disease. Each CDR3 is given with its conserved first and last residue. The order of the fields is J gene, V gene, CDR3 length, clone size, D gene, CDR3 protein, CDR3 DNA. The D gene is left open where the match is weak. Size values are once, few and many counts, or a class for expanded clones, and some rows have none.

>TRBJ2-5|TRBV5-1|14|.|TRBD1
CASSLTGGLETQYF
TGCGCCAGCAGCTTGACAGGGGGGTTAGAGACCCAGTACTTC
>TRBJ1-6|TRBV19|11|once|.
CASGGDSPLHF
TGTGCCAGCGGGGGGGATTCACCCCTCCACTTT
>TRBJ2-1|TRBV7-6|13|.|.
CASSSMRNNEQFF
TGTGCCAGCAGCTCGATGAGAAACAATGAGCAGTTCTTC
>TRBJ1-1|TRBV5-4|17|.|.
CASSSEAQGALGTEAFF
TGTGCCAGCAGCTCTGAAGCACAGGGAGCGTTGGGCACTGAAGCTTTCTTT
>TRBJ2-3|TRBV4-2|15|.|TRBD2
CASSQEGLAPDTQYF
TGTGCCAGCAGCCAAGAGGGACTAGCGCCAGATACGCAGTATTTT
>TRBJ1-1|TRBV11-3|13|.|.
CASSSGKRTEAFF
TGTGCCAGCAGCTCAGGGAAAAGGACTGAAGCTTTCTTT
>TRBJ2-7|TRBV27|14|once|.
CASSSRSYSYEQYF
TGTGCCAGCAGTTCAAGATCCTACTCCTACGAGCAGTACTTC
>TRBJ1-2|TRBV12-3/TRBV12-4|12|.|.
CASSFGTDGGTF
TGTGCCAGCAGTTTTGGGACCGACGGGGGCACCTTC
>TRBJ1-1|TRBV10-3|15|.|TRBD1
CAISRTGSENTEAFF
TGTGCCATCAGTCGGACAGGGTCGGAGAACACTGAAGCTTTCTTT
>TRBJ1-1|TRBV12-3/TRBV12-4|11|.|TRBD1
CASREGAEAFF
TGTGCCAGCCGAGAGGGGGCGGAAGCTTTCTTT
>TRBJ2-7|TRBV3-1/TRBV3-2|12|.|.
CASSRVPNEQYF
TGTGCCAGCAGCCGTGTACCTAACGAGCAGTACTTC
>TRBJ2-6|TRBV11-3|15|.|.
CASSLAHAGANVLTF
TGTGCCAGCAGTTTAGCCCATGCTGGGGCCAACGTCCTGACTTTC
>TRBJ1-3|TRBV9|16|.|.
CASSGEGGFSGNTIYF
TGTGCCAGCAGCGGGGAGGGAGGCTTCTCTGGAAACACCATATATTTT
>TRBJ2-7|TRBV5-6|15|.|TRBD1
CASSTSGTGTYEQYF
TGTGCCAGCAGTACCTCCGGGACAGGCACCTACGAGCAGTACTTC
>TRBJ2-2|TRBV5-4|18|.|TRBD2
CASIPFPSGGANTGELFF
TGTGCCAGCATCCCCTTCCCTAGCGGGGGGGCGAACACCGGGGAGCTGTTTTTT